This TCR beta chain was observed in a study of blood T cell repertoires in COVID-19. Under the authors' procedure: Amplification with reference gene primers provided the estimates of nucleated cell counts. This table comes from immunoSEQ multiplex PCR, and its TCRdb copy is limited to in-frame clones, with some not included. Clone size and the V and J calls come from that table; the DNA yielded D and trimming. The sample comprises fewer than 200,000 clones, over 70% of which are singletons, and approximately 18% rests with the top ten. The V gene's germline CDR1 is SGHDN and CDR2 FVKESK. CDR3 length: 18 residues. V shed 2 bases, J shed 3 bases, and the junction held 12 bases outside the gene matches.

The V call is TRBV14, the J call TRBJ1-4, with 7 bases matching TRBD1. This receptor was taken from a woman aged 70-85 years who had recovered from COVID-19. The sequenced material came from peripheral blood. The chain's CDR3 is CASSQWEDRTKANEKLFF. In DNA form, the CDR3 reads TGTGCCAGCAGCCAATGGGAGGACAGGACGAAAGCTAATGAAAAACTGTTTTTT.